The sample holds a few counts of the clone carrying this T cell receptor (beta chain). The target antigen is unknown. The identical CDR3 is also encoded by other nucleotide sequences in the sample. This record belongs to a study of shared clonotypes between healthy human individuals. Study as a whole: Two women and a few men aged 18 to 49 made up the donors.

V lost 0 bases and J lost 0, with 3 bases in between. CDR1 and CDR2 from the germline V gene are SEHNR and FQNEAQ (reference sequence). CDR3 length: 14 residues. General study findings and limits: At large depth, rarefaction still showed sorted-subset sequencing to be incomplete. Generally, estimated richness proved larger in naive subsets than it did in memory subsets.

Here immunoSEQ multiplex PCR was the method, and the copy in TCRdb shows in-frame clones only, minus some. The profile shows 1,100,000 or so clones, 75% to 80% of them singletons. The specimen sequenced was memory CD4+ T cells from PBMCs. As for subset: CD45RA-negative fraction. This TCR came from a man aged 18 to 29 in good health. Some clones in this sample may be carry-over from other donors' samples. This chain connects TRBV7-9 to TRBJ1-3, with D uncertain. Here the CDR3 reads CASSLAGSGNTIYF. CDR3 DNA: TGTGCCAGCAGCTTAGCGGGCTCTGGAAACACCATATATTTT.